Below, 22 T cell receptor beta chains from the same sample are listed, as sequenced in a study of T cell changes during pregnancy in multiple sclerosis. Some clones are missing from TCRdb's copy, which holds only in-frame ones; the method was immunoSEQ multiplex PCR. The sample holds 91,000 or so clones, 90% to 95% seen once. This sample comprised peripheral blood, obtained after pregnancy. Receptors were obtained from a female donor with multiple sclerosis, enrolled in a pregnancy study.

CDR3 sequence (DNA): TGTGCCAGCAGTGACACGGGTCATCGGGCAGATACGCAGTATTTT. Amino acids: CASSDTGHRADTQYF. V gene TRBV6-4 combines with J gene TRBJ2-3, with D unclear. Germline-derived CDR1 and CDR2 are MRHNA and SNTAGT. The length of the CDR3 is 15 residues. Trimming took 2 bases from V and 4 from J, leaving 13 bases between them.

The V gene is TRBV28, the J gene TRBJ1-2; D gene unclear. The CDR3 runs to 14 residues. V was trimmed by 1 base and J by 7 bases, leaving 13 bases between them. CDR1 MDHEN and CDR2 SYDVKM come from the germline V gene. DNA of the CDR3: TGTGCCAGCAGTTTATTGGCGTTAGCCGGTGGCTACACCTTC. Amino acids: CASSLLALAGGYTF.

The V call is TRBV15, the J call TRBJ2-7; 7 bases match TRBD2. CDR3 length equals 16 residues. Germline CDR1 LNHNV, CDR2 YYDKDF (reference sequence). The V and J ends lost 3 bases and 3 bases, in that order; junction bases with no gene match: 11. CDR3 in amino acids: CATSRGGGGGSYEQYF. DNA of the CDR3: TGTGCCACCAGCAGGGGTGGCGGGGGAGGGAGCTACGAGCAGTACTTC.

The chain uses TRBV25-1 and TRBJ1-1; 11 bases map to TRBD1. This CDR3 comprises 16 residues. J lost 0 bases, V lost 5 bases, and 5 bases had no gene match. Looked up from germline, CDR1 is MGHDK and CDR2 is SYGVNS. The CDR3 DNA is TGTGCCAGCAGTATCCGGACAGGGGGCATGAACACTGAAGCTTTCTTT. This encodes CASSIRTGGMNTEAFF.

This clone was detected only once. The gene calls are TRBV4-1 and TRBJ2-5; D is uncertain. CDR3 length equals 16 residues. Trimming stripped 3 bases from V and 5 bases from J, with 19 bases between. Germline V gene sequence: CDR1 MGHRA, CDR2 YSYEKL. The CDR3 reads CASSHARGASSETQYF. The DNA for the CDR3 is TGCGCCAGCAGCCATGCAAGAGGTGCGTCGAGTGAGACCCAGTACTTC.

This sequence joins TRBV9 and TRBJ1-2; tentative D call: TRBD1 (6 bases). Trimming stripped 1 base from V and 4 bases from J, with 11 bases between. Germline-derived CDR1 and CDR2 are SGDLS and YYNGEE. The CDR3 has 14 residues. This chain's CDR3 is CASSVNQGSYGYTF. In nucleotides, the CDR3 is TGTGCCAGCAGCGTAAATCAGGGGAGCTATGGCTACACCTTC.

This chain connects TRBV12-5 to TRBJ1-2; TRBD1 aligns across 9 bases. Germline CDR1 and CDR2: LGHNT and FRNRAP. This CDR3 is 14 amino acids long. The trim removed 4 bases at V and 6 bases at J, leaving 6 bases unmatched. The chain's CDR3 is CASGYSGQGNGYTF. The CDR3 bases are TGTGCTAGTGGTTATTCCGGACAGGGGAATGGCTACACCTTC.

The V gene is TRBV10-3, the J gene TRBJ2-5; 8 positions match TRBD2. Per the germline V gene, CDR1 is ENHRY and CDR2 is SYGVKD. The CDR3 consists of 14 residues. V gave up 11 bases and J gave up 0 bases; unmatched junction bases: 8. The CDR3 reads CASGGLADQETQYF. In DNA form, the CDR3 reads TGTGCCTCGGGGGGGCTAGCGGACCAAGAGACCCAGTACTTC.

The V gene is TRBV19, the J gene TRBJ1-5, with 9 bases identical to TRBD1. The germline gives CDR1 LNHDA, CDR2 SQIVND (reference sequence). The J segment lost 2 bases and the V segment lost 5 bases, leaving 7 bases of the junction unmatched. The CDR3 length is 16 residues. The CDR3 DNA sequence: TGTGCCAGTAGTCCCGAGGACAGGGGAGGCAATCAGCCCCAGCATTTT. Protein: CASSPEDRGGNQPQHF. The full variable domain, completed using reference TRBV19 and TRBJ1-5, is DGGITQSPKYLFRKEGQNVTLSCEQNLNHDAMYWYRQDPGQGLRLIYYSQIVNDFQKGDIAEGYSVSREKKESFPLTVTSAQKNPTAFYLCASSPEDRGGNQPQHFGDGTRLSIL.

This chain joins TRBV19 and TRBJ2-1; 15 positions match TRBD2. With V trimmed by 6 bases and J by 4 bases, 7 bases remained unmatched. This CDR3 has 17 residues. Germline CDR1 LNHDA, CDR2 SQIVND (reference sequence). CDR3 amino acids: CASRIIGLAGGYNEQFF. The CDR3 coding sequence is TGTGCCAGTAGAATTATCGGACTAGCGGGAGGGTACAATGAGCAGTTCTTC.

The gene calls are TRBV27 and TRBJ2-2, with D possibly matching TRBD1 (7 bases). V dropped 7 bases and J dropped 7 bases, with 16 bases sitting between them. The CDR3 spans 14 residues. Germline loops: CDR1 MNHEY, CDR2 SMNVEV (reference sequence). The CDR3 spells CASKFQGGYGELFF. CDR3 nucleotide sequence: TGTGCCAGCAAGTTCCAGGGGGGTTACGGGGAGCTGTTTTTT.

The rearrangement links TRBV7-8 to TRBJ2-4, with TRBD2 identical over 8 bases. V was pared by 0 bases and J by 9 bases, with 7 bases of the junction left unmatched. Germline V CDR1 and CDR2: SGHVS, FQNEAQ. The CDR3 consists of 15 residues. The CDR3 spells CASSLASGGRGIQYF. The CDR3, as DNA: TGTGCCAGCAGCTTAGCGAGCGGGGGCAGGGGCATTCAGTACTTC.

The chain recombines TRBV5-6 with TRBJ2-7; 8 bases are a match to TRBD1. CDR1 SGHDT and CDR2 YYEEEE come from the germline V gene. The CDR3 is made up of 12 amino acids. Trimming took 7 bases from V and 6 from J; bases not matched to a gene: 6. The CDR3 region is CASGTGQGEQYF. The CDR3 DNA follows: TGTGCCAGCGGGACAGGCCAGGGCGAGCAGTACTTC.

This chain uses TRBV12-5 with TRBJ2-3; TRBD2 might be the D (5 bases). The CDR3 covers 13 residues. V lost 6 bases and J lost 2, with 9 bases in between. Germline lookup yields CDR1 LGHNT and CDR2 FRNRAP. The CDR3 loop is CASGGINTDTQYF. The DNA for the CDR3 is TGTGCTAGTGGCGGGATTAACACAGATACGCAGTATTTT.

The CDR3 sequence: CASSSSSGTSGSLAYEQYF. The CDR3 DNA reads TGTGCCAGCAGTTCCTCTTCCGGGACTAGCGGGAGTTTGGCCTACGAGCAGTACTTC. The chain has TRBV27 and TRBJ2-7; 14 bases align to TRBD2. CDR3 length: 19 amino acids. In germline, CDR1 is MNHEY, CDR2 SMNVEV (reference sequence). Trimming took 4 bases from V and 2 from J; bases not matched to a gene: 13.

The chain is built from TRBV27 and TRBJ2-5, with 7 bases identical to TRBD1. This CDR3 is built from 18 residues. J gave up 4 bases and V 7 bases, and 21 bases lay outside the gene matches. Germline lookup yields CDR1 MNHEY and CDR2 SMNVEV (reference sequence). CDR3 nucleotide sequence: TGTGCCAGCACCCAAACCGGGGTAGGGGGCCCTTTGCGAGAGACCCAGTACTTC. The encoded protein is CASTQTGVGGPLRETQYF.

The chain uses TRBV4-1 and TRBJ2-7, with a tentative D call TRBD2 (5 bases). The CDR3 has 14 residues. The ends were cut back, 1 base at V and 0 bases at J, with 7 bases in the middle. Per the germline V gene, CDR1 is MGHRA and CDR2 is YSYEKL. CDR3: CASSQGTVSYEQYF. CDR3 coding DNA: TGCGCCAGCAGCCAAGGGACTGTCTCCTACGAGCAGTACTTC.

This chain's CDR3 is CASSLGGDRSSYEQYF. The CDR3 DNA reads TGTGCCAGCAGCTTAGGGGGGGACAGGTCGTCCTACGAGCAGTACTTC. This rearrangement joins TRBV7-7 to TRBJ2-7; 8 bases match TRBD1. The CDR3 sequence is 16 residues long. Germline CDR1 reads SSHAT; CDR2 reads FNYEAQ (reference sequence). V dropped 1 base and J dropped 1; count of bases not matched to a gene: 6. Full variable domain (missing parts from reference TRBV7-7 and TRBJ2-7): GAGVSQSPRYKVTKRGQDVTLRCDPISSHATLYWYQQALGQGPEFLTYFNYEAQPDKSGLPSDRFSAERPEGSISTLTIQRTEQRDSAMYRCASSLGGDRSSYEQYFGPGTRLTVT.

CDR3 region: CAISDPVGQGETEAFF. CDR3 DNA: TGTGCCATCAGTGACCCAGTTGGACAGGGTGAGACTGAAGCTTTCTTT. The chain is built from TRBV10-3 and TRBJ1-1, with 8 bases fitting TRBD1. In germline, CDR1 is ENHRY, CDR2 SYGVKD. With 3 bases clipped from V and 5 bases from J, the junction kept 11 bases outside the gene matches. The CDR3 is 16 residues long.

The chain combines TRBV5-6 with TRBJ2-1; the match to TRBD2 covers 8 bases. The germline CDR1 and CDR2 sequences are SGHDT and YYEEEE. With V trimmed by 2 bases and J by 3 bases, 4 bases remained unmatched. CDR3 length equals 15 residues. The CDR3 here is CASSLRTSIYNEQFF. The CDR3 coding sequence is TGTGCCAGCAGCTTACGGACTAGCATCTACAATGAGCAGTTCTTC. Combining the CDR3 with reference TRBV5-6 and TRBJ2-1 gives the whole variable domain DAGVTQSPTHLIKTRGQQVTLRCSPKSGHDTVSWYQQALGQGPQFIFQYYEEEERQRGNFPDRFSGHQFPNYSSELNVNALLLGDSALYLCASSLRTSIYNEQFFGPGTRLTVL.

The V and J genes are TRBV4-2 and TRBJ1-1; D remains ambiguous. Germline values: CDR1 LGHNA, CDR2 YNFKEQ. Trimming left V 0 bases short and J 2 bases short, with 10 bases between. This CDR3 contains 15 residues. CDR3 region: CASSQDPGGNTEAFF. For the CDR3, the DNA is TGTGCCAGCAGCCAAGATCCGGGTGGAAACACTGAAGCTTTCTTT.

The chain links TRBV7-2 to TRBJ2-7, with 9 bases lining up with TRBD1. The germline gives CDR1 SGHTA, CDR2 FQGNSA. CDR3 size: 13 residues. Trimming removed 5 bases from V and 5 bases from J; junction bases left unmatched: 4. As DNA, the CDR3 is TGTGCCAGCAGCCGGGACAGGGTCAACGAGCAGTACTTC. It specifies CASSRDRVNEQYF.